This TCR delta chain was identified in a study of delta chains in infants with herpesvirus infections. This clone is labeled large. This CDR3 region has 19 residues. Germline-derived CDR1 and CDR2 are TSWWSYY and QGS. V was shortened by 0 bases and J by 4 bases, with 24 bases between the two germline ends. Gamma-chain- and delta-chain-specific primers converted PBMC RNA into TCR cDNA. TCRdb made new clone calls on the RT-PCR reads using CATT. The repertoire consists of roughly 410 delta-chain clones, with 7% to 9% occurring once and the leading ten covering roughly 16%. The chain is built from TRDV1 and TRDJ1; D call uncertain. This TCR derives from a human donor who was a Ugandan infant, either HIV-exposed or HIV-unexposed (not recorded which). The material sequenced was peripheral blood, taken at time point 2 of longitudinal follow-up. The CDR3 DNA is TGTGCTCTTGGGGAACTATTAATCAATTATCCCCCCTTTATCGATAAACTCATCTTT. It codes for CALGELLINYPPFIDKLIF.